The 4 T cell receptor beta chains presented below share a single source sample, sequenced in a study of T-cell memory formation after mild COVID-19. TCRdb reanalysed the 5' RACE reads using MiXCR and keeps one entry per CDR3 protein. The data hold roughly 130,000 distinct CDR3 sequences, with about 6.5% observed a single time. The sample comprised PBMCs or a T cell subset sorted from them (not recorded which). The source of these receptors is an adult woman who had mild COVID-19 (a few samples of this study predate the infection). Cell type and time point are not known.

This chain uses TRBV5-1 with TRBJ2-7; D gene uncertain. The germline CDR1 and CDR2 sequences are SGHRS and YFSETQ. The CDR3 totals 16 residues. V lost 4 bases, J lost 4 bases, and 21 bases lay in between. CDR3 coding DNA: TGCGCCAGCAGCCAAATCTCAGGCAAGGGATTATACGAGCAGTACTTC. This translates into CASSQISGKGLYEQYF.

The rearrangement links TRBV7-9 to TRBJ1-1, with D maybe TRBD1 (5 bases). The CDR3 loop spans 14 amino acids. Trimming removed 8 bases from V and 0 bases from J, with 13 bases in between. Germline V gives CDR1 SEHNR, CDR2 FQNEAQ (reference sequence). The CDR3 DNA is TGTGCCAGCGATACCGGGGGTATGAACACTGAAGCTTTCTTT. Translated: CASDTGGMNTEAFF.

This clonotype was counted ten times or more. The chain couples TRBV5-1 to TRBJ2-3; TRBD2 matches 12 bases. The J segment lost 6 bases and the V segment lost 3 bases, leaving 11 bases of the junction unmatched. CDR1 is SGHRS and CDR2 is YFSETQ in the germline V gene. CDR3 length: 17 amino acids. CDR3 DNA sequence: TGCGCCAGCAGCTCGACGGTGACTAGCGGGAGATTGGATACGCAGTATTTT. This codes for CASSSTVTSGRLDTQYF. Variable domain in full (rest from reference TRBV5-1 and TRBJ2-3): KAGVTQTPRYLIKTRGQQVTLSCSPISGHRSVSWYQQTPGQGLQFLFEYFSETQRNKGNFPGRFSGRQFSNSRSEMNVSTLELGDSALYLCASSSTVTSGRLDTQYFGPGTRLTVL.

In its sample, this clonotype was seen many times. The chain links TRBV9 to TRBJ2-1, with 7 bases aligning to TRBD2. CDR1 SGDLS and CDR2 YYNGEE come from the germline V gene. The CDR3 is 15 residues long. V was pared by 1 base and J by 2 bases, with 3 bases of the junction left unmatched. CDR3 region: CASSVSGTTYNEQFF. The CDR3 region has the DNA TGTGCCAGCAGCGTATCGGGGACTACCTACAATGAGCAGTTCTTC.